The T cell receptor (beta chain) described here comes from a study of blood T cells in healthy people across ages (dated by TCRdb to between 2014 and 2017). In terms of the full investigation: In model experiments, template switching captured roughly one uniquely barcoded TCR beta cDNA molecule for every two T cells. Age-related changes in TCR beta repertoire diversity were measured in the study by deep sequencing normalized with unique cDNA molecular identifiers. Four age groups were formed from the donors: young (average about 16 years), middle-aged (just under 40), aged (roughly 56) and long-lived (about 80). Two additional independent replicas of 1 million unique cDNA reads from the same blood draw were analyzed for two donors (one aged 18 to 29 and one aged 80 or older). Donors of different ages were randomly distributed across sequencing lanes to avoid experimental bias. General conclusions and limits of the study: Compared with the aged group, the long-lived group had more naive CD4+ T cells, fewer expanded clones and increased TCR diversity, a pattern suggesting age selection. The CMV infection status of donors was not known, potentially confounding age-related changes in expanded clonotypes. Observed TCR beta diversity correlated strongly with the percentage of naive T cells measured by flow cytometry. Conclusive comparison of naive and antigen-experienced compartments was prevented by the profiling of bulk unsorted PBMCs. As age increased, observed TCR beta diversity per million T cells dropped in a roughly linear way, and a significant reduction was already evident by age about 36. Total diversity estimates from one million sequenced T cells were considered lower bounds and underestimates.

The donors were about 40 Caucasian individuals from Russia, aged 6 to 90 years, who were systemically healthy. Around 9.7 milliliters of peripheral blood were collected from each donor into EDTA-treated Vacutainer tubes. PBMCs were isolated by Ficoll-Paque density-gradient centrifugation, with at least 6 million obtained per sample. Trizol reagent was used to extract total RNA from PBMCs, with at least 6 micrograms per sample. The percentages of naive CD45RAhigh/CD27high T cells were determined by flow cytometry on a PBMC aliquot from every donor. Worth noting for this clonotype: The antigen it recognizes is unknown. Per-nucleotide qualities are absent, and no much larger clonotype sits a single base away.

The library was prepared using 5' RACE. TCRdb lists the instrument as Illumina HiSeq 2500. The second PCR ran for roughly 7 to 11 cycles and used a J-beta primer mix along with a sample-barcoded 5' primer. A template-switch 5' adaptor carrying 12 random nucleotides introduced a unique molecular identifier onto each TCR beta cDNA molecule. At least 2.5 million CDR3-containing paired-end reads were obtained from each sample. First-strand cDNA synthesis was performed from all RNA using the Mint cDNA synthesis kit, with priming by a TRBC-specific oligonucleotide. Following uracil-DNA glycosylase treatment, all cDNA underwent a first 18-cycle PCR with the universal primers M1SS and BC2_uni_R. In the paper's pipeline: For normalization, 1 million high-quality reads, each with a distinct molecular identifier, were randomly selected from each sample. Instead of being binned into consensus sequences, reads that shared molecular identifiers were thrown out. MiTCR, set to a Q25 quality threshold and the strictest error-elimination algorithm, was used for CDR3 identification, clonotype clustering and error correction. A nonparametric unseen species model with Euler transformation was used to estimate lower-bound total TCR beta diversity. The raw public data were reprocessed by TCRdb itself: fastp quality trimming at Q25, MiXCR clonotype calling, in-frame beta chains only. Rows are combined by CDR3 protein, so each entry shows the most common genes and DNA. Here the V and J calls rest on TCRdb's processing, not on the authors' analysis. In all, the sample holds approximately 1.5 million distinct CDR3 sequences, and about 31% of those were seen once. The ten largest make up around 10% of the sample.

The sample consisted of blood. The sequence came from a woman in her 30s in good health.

CDR3 region: CASSLRAGLETQYF. The bases read TGTGCCAGCAGCCTACGAGCGGGGCTGGAGACCCAGTACTTC. The V and J genes are TRBV5-6 and TRBJ2-5; 7 bases in the junction line up with TRBD2. From V the trimming removes 4 bases and from J it removes 5 bases, while the gene matches leave 8 bases of the junction unaccounted for. From a lookup of the germline V gene, CDR1 and CDR2 are SGHDT and YYEEEE. The CDR3 sequence holds 14 residues, the cysteine and phenylalanine included. Here the CDR3 DNA is all that survives: 42 bases in frame from base 1.